This T cell receptor beta chain was captured by sequencing in a study of OX40 agonist ivuxolimab in advanced cancers. Across the study: The treatment was a fully human IgG2 OX40 agonist, ivuxolimab. Antecedent anti-PD-1, anti-PD-L1 or anti-CTLA-4 therapy was permissible, with around 41% having received some.

Regarding the study as a whole: In general, CD8+ T cells held more expanded clones than CD4+ did, on average. In a subset of nonresponders, normalized T-cell clonal expansion was also low.

This CDR3 spans 15 amino acids. CDR1 and CDR2 (germline): SNHLY, FYNNEI. V was shortened by 1 base and J by 0 bases, with 4 bases between the two germline ends. This clone has a handful of counts. Its antigen is undetermined. Here immunoSEQ multiplex PCR was the method, and the copy in TCRdb shows in-frame clones only, minus some. The sample records approximately 32,000 clones, nearly 90% being singletons. The sample in question was CD4+ or CD8+ T cells sorted from blood, obtained in a trial of the OX40 agonist ivuxolimab. The sequence came from an adult with an advanced solid tumor such as melanoma, head and neck, liver or kidney cancer. The gene calls are TRBV2 and TRBJ2-6; D is uncertain. The CDR3 region is CASSEVPSGANVLTF. In nucleotides, the CDR3 is TGTGCCAGCAGTGAAGTCCCCTCTGGGGCCAACGTCCTGACTTTC.